This T cell receptor beta chain appears in the sequencing data of a study of blood T cell repertoires in COVID-19. Study overall: Sources were T cells, B-cell-depleted T cells, or PBMCs; the material itself was cDNA or gDNA.

The germline V gene has CDR1 MGHRA and CDR2 YSYEKL. The CDR3 extends over 14 amino acids. V lost 5 bases to trimming and J lost 7 bases; unmatched junction nucleotides: 7. This clone was picked up one time. Authors' processing steps: Using reference gene primer amplification, nucleated cell counts were estimated. Libraries were prepared by immunoSEQ multiplex PCR; TCRdb keeps only in-frame clonotypes and omits some of them. V and J calls and clone size are copied from that table; D and trimming were computed from the DNA. The table has under 350,000 clones, roughly nine tenths seen once. This rearrangement joins TRBV4-1 to TRBJ2-3; the match to TRBD1 covers 9 bases. Material: peripheral blood. This receptor was taken from a man between 18 and 35 years old with active or convalescent COVID-19. CDR3 protein: CASSFRDRDNTQYF. The CDR3 nucleotides read TGCGCCAGCAGCTTTCGGGACAGGGACAATACGCAGTATTTT.